These T cell receptor beta chains were read from a single sample in a study of blood T cell repertoires in COVID-19. The assay was immunoSEQ multiplex PCR, and TCRdb's table has in-frame clones only and misses some. The sample comprises roughly 200,000 clones, 85% to 90% of which are singletons, and about 6% rests with the top ten. The specimen was peripheral blood. Every receptor here comes from a man aged 55 to 70 who had recovered from COVID-19. Each CDR3 is given with its conserved first and last residue. The D gene is left open where the match is weak. The size entry is marked missing in some rows and otherwise reads once, few, many or a size class.

TGCGCCAGCAGCTTGGGACCGGGGGGGCCCTCAGATACGCAGTATTTT | CASSLGPGGPSDTQYF | TRBJ2-3 | TRBD2 | TRBV5-1 | -
TGTGCCAGCAGCTTAGTTTCGGTGAGGGCCAATGAAAAACTGTTTTTT | CASSLVSVRANEKLFF | TRBJ1-4 | - | TRBV7-2 | few
TGCGCCAGCAGCCAAGAGTCAGGGAACTACGAGCAGTACTTC | CASSQESGNYEQYF | TRBJ2-7 | - | TRBV4-3 | -
TGTGCCATCAGTGATGCGCAGGGGGCGGATACGCAGTATTTT | CAISDAQGADTQYF | TRBJ2-3 | TRBD1 | TRBV10-3 | once
TGTGCCACCAGCAGAGGGGAGACAACAGTCTATGGCTACACCTTC | CATSRGETTVYGYTF | TRBJ1-2 | - | TRBV15 | -
TGTGCCTGGAGTGGCTTGGAGGAACTGTTTTTT | CAWSGLEELFF | TRBJ1-4 | - | TRBV30 | -
TGTGCCAGCAGTTTACAGGGGACCTCTGGAAACACCATATATTTT | CASSLQGTSGNTIYF | TRBJ1-3 | - | TRBV27 | -
TGTGCCAGCAGCGAACCGGGACAGGGAAGCTCTGGCTACACCTTC | CASSEPGQGSSGYTF | TRBJ1-2 | TRBD1 | TRBV7-9 | -
TGTGCCAGCAGGGAGGTGACAATAAGCGAGCAGTACTTC | CASREVTISEQYF | TRBJ2-7 | - | TRBV7-8 | -
TGTGCCAGTAGTAGGCACGGGGGGGGCTCCTACAATGAGCAGTTCTTC | CASSRHGGGSYNEQFF | TRBJ2-1 | TRBD2 | TRBV19 | -
TGTGCCGCCGGAACAGGGGTCCTCACCGGGGAGCTGTTTTTT | CAAGTGVLTGELFF | TRBJ2-2 | TRBD1 | TRBV10-3 | -
TGTGCCAGCAGCTTTAGCGGGAGCACAGATACGCAGTATTTT | CASSFSGSTDTQYF | TRBJ2-3 | TRBD2 | TRBV13 | -
TGTGCCAGTAGATACAGGGGACGCTCTGGAAACACCATATATTTT | CASRYRGRSGNTIYF | TRBJ1-3 | TRBD1 | TRBV19 | -
TGTGCCAGCATCTGGACAGGACTCAACTACGAGCAGTACTTC | CASIWTGLNYEQYF | TRBJ2-7 | TRBD1 | TRBV6-5 | -
TGTGCCAGCAGCTTGGAGGCGGGGAACACTGAAGCTTTCTTT | CASSLEAGNTEAFF | TRBJ1-1 | - | TRBV5-4 | -
TGCGCCAGCAACGACGGAGACAATGAGCAGTTCTTC | CASNDGDNEQFF | TRBJ2-1 | - | TRBV5-1 | -
TGTGCCAGCAGTTCACCGGGACAGGGGCTCTATGGCTACACCTTC | CASSSPGQGLYGYTF | TRBJ1-2 | TRBD1 | TRBV6-5 | -
TGTGCCAGCAGCGCAGGGTTCCGCTATGGCTACACCTTC | CASSAGFRYGYTF | TRBJ1-2 | - | TRBV2 | -
TGTGCCACCAGCAGAGGAGACAGGGGAGTACGTCAGCCCCAGCATTTT | CATSRGDRGVRQPQHF | TRBJ1-5 | TRBD1 | TRBV15 | -
TGTGCCAGCAGCTCCTCGACAGGGTGGGCTTTCTTT | CASSSSTGWAFF | TRBJ1-1 | TRBD1 | TRBV7-2 | few
TGTGCCAGTAGTATATGGGGGGAGGACCTATATATCGTGAACACTGAAGCTTTCTTT | CASSIWGEDLYIVNTEAFF | TRBJ1-1 | - | TRBV19 | -
TGTGCCAGTAGTAGTCTCAGGGACAATAACCCTACAGATACGCAGTATTTT | CASSSLRDNNPTDTQYF | TRBJ2-3 | - | TRBV19 | -
TGTGCCAGCAGTGGCACCGGACAGGGGCGATGGGCCCTCGATGAAAAACTGTTTTTT | CASSGTGQGRWALDEKLFF | TRBJ1-4 | TRBD1 | TRBV2 | -
TGTGCCAGCAGTGAAGTTTGGGGGGGGCATCGTGGCTACACCTTC | CASSEVWGGHRGYTF | TRBJ1-2 | - | TRBV6-1 | -
TGTGCCAGCAGCATCCGACAGGGTACAGATACGCAGTATTTT | CASSIRQGTDTQYF | TRBJ2-3 | TRBD1 | TRBV5-4 | -
TGTGCTAGTCGTGGGGGGGCCTACAATGAGCAGTTCTTC | CASRGGAYNEQFF | TRBJ2-1 | TRBD2 | TRBV12-5 | -
TGTGCCAGCTCACCACCTAACAGGGGTTCCTACAATGAGCAGTTCTTC | CASSPPNRGSYNEQFF | TRBJ2-1 | TRBD1 | TRBV18 | -
TGTGCCAGCAGCCGTATAGCTAGCACAGATACGCAGTATTTT | CASSRIASTDTQYF | TRBJ2-3 | - | TRBV7-9 | -
TGTGCCAGCAGCTATTCCCAGACAGGGGCGAGAACCGGGGAGCTGTTTTTT | CASSYSQTGARTGELFF | TRBJ2-2 | TRBD1 | TRBV7-6 | -
TGTGCCAGCAGCTTAGGGGGGACTAGCGGGAGGGTATACAATGAGCAGTTCTTC | CASSLGGTSGRVYNEQFF | TRBJ2-1 | TRBD2 | TRBV7-6 | once
TGTGCCAGCAGCTCCCTTTCCTACGAGCAGTACTTC | CASSSLSYEQYF | TRBJ2-7 | - | TRBV11-2 | -